The next 11 T cell receptor beta chains were all read from a single sample in a study of beta chain features in type 1 diabetes. Whole-study results and caveats: The study found moderately but significantly shorter TCRB CDR3s in all four CD4+ subsets of Type 1 diabetes patients.

Isolated RNA was reverse transcribed in full, so expressed TCRB transcripts were sequenced. TCRdb's table, derived via immunoSEQ multiplex PCR, lists solely in-frame clones and lacks some. Here the sample spans around 260,000 clones, 20% being singletons. Their recognized antigens are unknown. The specimen was naive CD4+ T cells from blood. The receptor source for this set is a woman aged 40 to 50 with type 1 diabetes.

This clone has a handful of counts. The sample contains more than one DNA sequence encoding this CDR3. The J gene is TRBJ2-1, the V gene TRBV18; D call uncertain. Germline V gene lookup returns CDR1 KGHSH and CDR2 LQKENI. The CDR3 runs 11 residues. Between the trimmed V and J ends, which lost 3 bases and 9 bases, there was a span of 6 bases. The DNA for the CDR3 is TGTGCCAGCTCACCCGGTGGTGAGCAGTTCTTC. Its protein product is CASSPGGEQFF.

This rearrangement joins TRBV2 to TRBJ2-5; TRBD1 agrees at 7 bases. The CDR3 length is 14 residues. V was clipped by 6 bases and J by 5 bases; unmatched bases: 9. Germline V gene lookup returns CDR1 SNHLY and CDR2 FYNNEI. The CDR3 DNA is TGTGCCAGCAGAAGGACAGGCCCGGGGGAGACCCAGTACTTC. It yields the protein CASRRTGPGETQYF.

This clone was seen once. The CDR3 sequence: CASSLSYQPQHF. In nucleotides, the CDR3 is TGTGCCAGTAGTCTCAGTTACCAGCCCCAGCATTTT. V gene TRBV19 combines with J gene TRBJ1-5; D unclear. The CDR3 totals 12 residues. Trimming removed 5 bases at V and 7 bases at J, with 9 bases between. Germline CDR1 LNHDA, CDR2 SQIVND (reference sequence).

This clone has just a few counts. The rearrangement joins TRBV11-1 to TRBJ2-1; D unresolved. The CDR3 runs to 16 residues. Trimming pared 3 bases from V and 0 bases from J, leaving 12 bases between. The germline V gene encodes CDR1 SGHAT and CDR2 FQDESV (reference sequence). The CDR3 DNA reads TGTGCCAGCAGCTTCCAGCGCCCGAGCTCCTACAATGAGCAGTTCTTC. Its protein product is CASSFQRPSSYNEQFF.

Only a few counts were recorded for this clone. This chain links TRBV2 with TRBJ2-3, with 7 bases matching TRBD2. The CDR3 extends over 14 amino acids. Germline V gene data show CDR1 as SNHLY and CDR2 as FYNNEI. The ends lost 6 bases at V and 5 bases at J; junction bases unmatched: 8. The CDR3 sequence is CASRPRERLDTQYF. The CDR3 bases are TGTGCCAGCAGACCGCGGGAGCGGTTAGATACGCAGTATTTT.

This CDR3 is CASSFGLAGGYNEQFF. CDR3 sequence (DNA): TGTGCCAGCAGCTTCGGACTAGCGGGAGGGTACAATGAGCAGTTCTTC. V gene TRBV9 combines with J gene TRBJ2-1; 15 bases map to TRBD2. J was trimmed by 4 bases and V by 4 bases; bases with no gene match: 3. CDR3 length equals 16 residues. From germline, CDR1 is SGDLS and CDR2 YYNGEE.

The chain has TRBV13 and TRBJ1-2; D is ambiguous. Germline loops: CDR1 PRHDT, CDR2 FYEKMQ (reference sequence). Trimming took off 5 bases at V and 7 bases at J, with 8 bases between the two ends. CDR3 length: 11 amino acids. The DNA for the CDR3 is TGTGCCAGCAGCCCCCCGGGTGGCTACACCTTC. Protein product: CASSPPGGYTF.

The V call is TRBV7-9, the J call TRBJ1-1; D ambiguous. The CDR3 runs 14 residues. Trimming removed 5 bases at V and 1 base at J, with 11 bases between. Germline CDR1 SEHNR, CDR2 FQNEAQ (reference sequence). The CDR3 loop reads CASSPPTENTEAFF. In DNA, the CDR3 is TGTGCCAGCAGCCCCCCGACTGAGAACACTGAAGCTTTCTTT. The entire variable domain, with the rest obtained from reference TRBV7-9 and TRBJ1-1, is as follows: DTGVSQNPRHKITKRGQNVTFRCDPISEHNRLYWYRQTLGQGPEFLTYFQNEAQLEKSRLLSDRFSAERPKGSFSTLEIQRTEQGDSAMYLCASSPPTENTEAFFGQGTRLTVV.

This chain links TRBV15 with TRBJ1-5; the D is unclear. Germline-derived CDR1 and CDR2 are LNHNV and YYDKDF (reference sequence). Trimming left V 2 bases short and J 5 bases short, with 7 bases between. The length of the CDR3 is 13 residues. The CDR3 coding sequence is TGTGCCACCAGCAGAAGCTTCGATCAGCCCCAGCATTTT. This codes for CATSRSFDQPQHF.

The CDR3 coding sequence is TGTGCCACCAGCAGAGATAGTCTAGCAGGCGAGCAGTACTTC. Translating gives CATSRDSLAGEQYF. The chain employs TRBV15 and TRBJ2-7, with a possible D match to TRBD2 (5 bases). Germline V lookup: CDR1 LNHNV, CDR2 YYDKDF (reference sequence). The CDR3 totals 14 residues. V was trimmed by 0 bases and J by 6 bases, leaving 12 bases between them.

This chain uses TRBV5-4 with TRBJ2-1, with D possibly TRBD2 on 6 matching bases. V lost 4 bases, J lost 3 bases, and 11 bases lay in between. Germline V CDR1 and CDR2: SGHNT, YYREEE (reference sequence). The CDR3 totals 14 residues. The CDR3 coding sequence is TGTGCCAGCAGCCCCGGGACTCTCTACAATGAGCAGTTCTTC. This codes for CASSPGTLYNEQFF.